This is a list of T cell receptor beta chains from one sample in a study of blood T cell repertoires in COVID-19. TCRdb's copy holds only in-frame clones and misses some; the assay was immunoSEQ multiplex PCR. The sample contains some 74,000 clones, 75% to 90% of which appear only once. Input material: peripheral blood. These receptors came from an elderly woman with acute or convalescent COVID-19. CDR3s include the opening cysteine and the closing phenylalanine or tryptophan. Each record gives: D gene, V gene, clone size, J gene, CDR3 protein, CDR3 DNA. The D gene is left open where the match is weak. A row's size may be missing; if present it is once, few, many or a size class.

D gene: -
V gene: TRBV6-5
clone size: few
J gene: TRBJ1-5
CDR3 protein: CASSLYREGNQPQHF
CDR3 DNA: TGTGCCAGCAGTCTTTACAGGGAGGGTAATCAGCCCCAGCATTTT

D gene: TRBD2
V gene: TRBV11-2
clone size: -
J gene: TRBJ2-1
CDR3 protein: CASSLDPGAGEGDEQFF
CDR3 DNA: TGTGCCAGCAGCTTAGATCCTGGGGCGGGAGAAGGCGATGAGCAGTTCTTC

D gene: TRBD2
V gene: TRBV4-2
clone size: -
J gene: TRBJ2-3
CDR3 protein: CASRGGGASGYTDTQYF
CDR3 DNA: TGTGCCAGCAGGGGGGGAGGTGCTAGCGGGTACACAGATACGCAGTATTTT

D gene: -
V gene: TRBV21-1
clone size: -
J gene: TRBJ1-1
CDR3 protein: CASSNRQGNGRTEAFF
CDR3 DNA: TGTGCCAGCAGCAATAGACAGGGAAATGGCAGGACTGAAGCTTTCTTT

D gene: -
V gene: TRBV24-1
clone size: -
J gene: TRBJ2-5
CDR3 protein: CATSDRQKQETQYF
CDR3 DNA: TGTGCCACCAGTGACCGACAGAAGCAAGAGACCCAGTACTTC

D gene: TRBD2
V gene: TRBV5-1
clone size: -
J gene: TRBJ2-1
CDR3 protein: CASSLASGGTYNEQFF
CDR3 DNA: TGCGCCAGCAGCTTGGCTAGCGGGGGGACCTACAATGAGCAGTTCTTC

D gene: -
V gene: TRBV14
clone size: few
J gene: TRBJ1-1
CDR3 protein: CASSQVRTAIGTEAFF
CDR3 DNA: TGTGCCAGCAGCCAAGTCAGGACAGCGATTGGTACTGAAGCTTTCTTT

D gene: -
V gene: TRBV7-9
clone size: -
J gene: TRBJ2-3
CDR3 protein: CASSLIGVGEQDTQYF
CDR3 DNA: TGTGCCAGCAGCCTTATAGGGGTAGGGGAACAAGATACGCAGTATTTT

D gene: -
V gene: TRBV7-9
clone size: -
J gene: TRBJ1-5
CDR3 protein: CASSLGGGINQPQHF
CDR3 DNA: TGTGCCAGCAGCTTAGGGGGGGGAATAAACCAGCCCCAGCATTTT

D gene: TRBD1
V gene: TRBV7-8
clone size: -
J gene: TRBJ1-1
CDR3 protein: CASSNPGQRTAFF
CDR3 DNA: TGTGCCAGCAGCAACCCGGGACAGAGAACGGCTTTCTTT

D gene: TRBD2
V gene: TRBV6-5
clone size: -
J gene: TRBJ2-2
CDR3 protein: CASSLTSRTGELFF
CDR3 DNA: TGTGCCAGCAGTCTGACTAGCAGGACCGGGGAGCTGTTTTTT

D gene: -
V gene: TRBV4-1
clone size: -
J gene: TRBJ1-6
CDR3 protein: CASSQIGGPSPLHF
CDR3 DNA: TGCGCCAGCAGCCAAATCGGGGGGCCTTCACCCCTCCACTTT

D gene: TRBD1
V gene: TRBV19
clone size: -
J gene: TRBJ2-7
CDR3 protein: CASSVDRVQEQYF
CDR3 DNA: TGTGCCAGTAGTGTCGACAGGGTTCAAGAGCAGTACTTC

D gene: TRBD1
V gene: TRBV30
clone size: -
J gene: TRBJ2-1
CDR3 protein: CAWRGDRGLYNEQFF
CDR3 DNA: TGTGCCTGGAGAGGGGACAGGGGGCTGTATAATGAGCAGTTCTTC

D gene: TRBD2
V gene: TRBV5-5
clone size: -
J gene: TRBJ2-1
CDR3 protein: CASERASGRGEQFF
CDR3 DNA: TGTGCCAGCGAGAGGGCTAGCGGGAGAGGTGAGCAGTTCTTC

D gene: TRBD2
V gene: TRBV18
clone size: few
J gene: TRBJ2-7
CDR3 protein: CASSPIGTSGHGGYEQYF
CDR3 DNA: TGTGCCAGCTCACCGATCGGGACTAGCGGCCACGGGGGCTACGAGCAGTACTTC

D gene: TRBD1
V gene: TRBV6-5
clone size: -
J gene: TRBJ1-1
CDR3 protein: CASRAGQGLPIKAFF
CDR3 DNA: TGTGCCAGCAGGGCGGGACAGGGGCTACCCATTAAAGCTTTCTTT

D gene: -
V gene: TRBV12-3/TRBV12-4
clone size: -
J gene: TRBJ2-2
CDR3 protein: CASRVMDTGELFF
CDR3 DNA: TGTGCCAGTCGAGTGATGGACACCGGGGAGCTGTTTTTT

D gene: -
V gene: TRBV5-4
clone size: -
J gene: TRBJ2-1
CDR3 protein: CASSTDPSFYNEQFF
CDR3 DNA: TGTGCCAGCAGCACCGACCCTAGTTTCTACAATGAGCAGTTCTTC

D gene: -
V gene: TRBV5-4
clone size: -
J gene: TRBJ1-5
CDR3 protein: CASSFDRNQPQHF
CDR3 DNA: TGTGCCAGCAGCTTCGACAGGAATCAGCCCCAGCATTTT

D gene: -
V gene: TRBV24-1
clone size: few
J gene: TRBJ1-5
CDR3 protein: CATSDSGLARQPQHF
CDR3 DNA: TGTGCCACCAGTGATTCGGGATTAGCCCGTCAGCCCCAGCATTTT

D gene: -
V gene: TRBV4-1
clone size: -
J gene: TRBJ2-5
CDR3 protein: CASSPSEGGAETQYF
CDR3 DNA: TGCGCCAGCAGCCCCAGTGAAGGCGGAGCGGAGACCCAGTACTTC

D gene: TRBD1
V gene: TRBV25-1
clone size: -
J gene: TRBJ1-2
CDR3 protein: CASSEPQGPYGYTF
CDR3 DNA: TGTGCCAGCAGTGAACCACAGGGGCCCTATGGCTACACCTTC

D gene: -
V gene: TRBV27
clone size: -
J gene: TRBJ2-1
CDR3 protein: CASSFSLGAGGNEQFF
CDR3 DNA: TGTGCCAGCAGTTTCTCATTGGGGGCTGGGGGCAATGAGCAGTTCTTC

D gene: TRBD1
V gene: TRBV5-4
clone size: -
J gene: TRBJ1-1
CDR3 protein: CASSPPQGPGTEAFF
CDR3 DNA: TGTGCCAGCAGCCCTCCACAGGGGCCGGGCACTGAAGCTTTCTTT

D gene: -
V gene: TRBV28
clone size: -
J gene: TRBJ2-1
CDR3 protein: CASSLLGVDNEQFF
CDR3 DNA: TGTGCCAGCAGCCTATTGGGAGTCGACAATGAGCAGTTCTTC

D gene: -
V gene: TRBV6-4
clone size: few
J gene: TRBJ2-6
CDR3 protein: CASRGQPSGANVLTF
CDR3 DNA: TGTGCCAGCAGAGGACAGCCCTCTGGGGCCAACGTCCTGACTTTC

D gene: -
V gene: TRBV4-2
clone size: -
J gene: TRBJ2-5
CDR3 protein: CASSQDRGISTGPQETQYF
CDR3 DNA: TGTGCCAGCAGCCAAGATAGGGGGATAAGTACAGGGCCGCAAGAGACCCAGTACTTC

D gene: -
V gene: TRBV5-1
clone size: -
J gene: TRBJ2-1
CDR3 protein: CTSSRLENYNEQFF
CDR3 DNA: TGCACCAGCAGTAGACTAGAAAATTACAATGAGCAGTTCTTC

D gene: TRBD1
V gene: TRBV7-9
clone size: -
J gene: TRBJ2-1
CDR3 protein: CASSLGTGGLNEQFF
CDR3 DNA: TGTGCCAGCAGCTTAGGGACAGGGGGTCTCAATGAGCAGTTCTTC

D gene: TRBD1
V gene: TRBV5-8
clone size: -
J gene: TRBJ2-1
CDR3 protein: CASRPGTAAEQFF
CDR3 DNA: TGTGCCAGCAGACCTGGGACAGCGGCTGAGCAGTTCTTC

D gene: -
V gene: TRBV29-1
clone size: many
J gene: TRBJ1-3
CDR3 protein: CSGGEGLNTIYF
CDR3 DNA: TGCAGCGGGGGCGAGGGGCTAAACACCATATATTTT

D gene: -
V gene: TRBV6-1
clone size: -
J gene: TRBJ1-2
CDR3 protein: CASSEDRAYYGYTF
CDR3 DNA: TGTGCCAGCAGTGAAGACAGGGCGTACTATGGCTACACCTTC

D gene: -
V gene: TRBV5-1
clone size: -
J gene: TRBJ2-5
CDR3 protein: CASSLGLPGETQYF
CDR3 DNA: TGCGCCAGCAGCTTGGGACTCCCAGGGGAGACCCAGTACTTC

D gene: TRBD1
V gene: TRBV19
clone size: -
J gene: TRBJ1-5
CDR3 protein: CASSTGQGGSNQPQHF
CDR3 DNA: TGTGCCAGTAGTACTGGACAGGGGGGGAGCAATCAGCCCCAGCATTTT

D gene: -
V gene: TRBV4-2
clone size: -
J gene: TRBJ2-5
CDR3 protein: CASSQVGFGTDSLKETQYF
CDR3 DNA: TGTGCCAGCAGCCAAGTGGGCTTTGGGACTGACTCCCTTAAAGAGACCCAGTACTTC

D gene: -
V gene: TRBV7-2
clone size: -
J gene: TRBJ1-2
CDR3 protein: CASSSRGGNYGYTF
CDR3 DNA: TGTGCCAGCAGCTCCCGGGGAGGGAACTATGGCTACACCTTC

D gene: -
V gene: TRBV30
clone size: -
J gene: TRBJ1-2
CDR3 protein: CAWTQGNYGYTF
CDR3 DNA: TGTGCCTGGACACAGGGTAACTATGGCTACACCTTC

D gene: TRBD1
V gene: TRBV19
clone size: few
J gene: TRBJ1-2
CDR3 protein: CASETGRGYTF
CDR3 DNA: TGTGCCAGTGAGACAGGGCGAGGCTACACCTTC

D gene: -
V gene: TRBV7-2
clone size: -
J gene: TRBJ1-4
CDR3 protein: CASKSGLNEKLFF
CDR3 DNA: TGTGCCAGCAAGTCAGGCTTAAATGAAAAACTGTTTTTT

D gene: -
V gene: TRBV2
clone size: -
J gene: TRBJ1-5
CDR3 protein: CASSEAPGGGWSNQPQHF
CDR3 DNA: TGTGCCAGCAGTGAAGCGCCGGGTGGGGGGTGGAGCAATCAGCCCCAGCATTTT

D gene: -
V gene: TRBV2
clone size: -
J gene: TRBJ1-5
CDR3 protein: CASSDGTGSRSQPQHF
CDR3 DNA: TGTGCCAGCAGTGATGGTACAGGGAGTCGTAGTCAGCCCCAGCATTTT

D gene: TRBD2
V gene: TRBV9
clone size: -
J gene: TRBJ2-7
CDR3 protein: CASSASASGIDEQYF
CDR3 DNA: TGTGCCAGCAGCGCCTCCGCTAGCGGGATCGACGAGCAGTACTTC

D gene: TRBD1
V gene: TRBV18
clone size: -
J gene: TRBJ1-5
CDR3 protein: CASSPWDSSNQPQHF
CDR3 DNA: TGTGCCAGCTCACCCTGGGACAGTAGCAATCAGCCCCAGCATTTT

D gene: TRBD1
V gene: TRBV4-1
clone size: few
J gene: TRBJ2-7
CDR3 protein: CASSHTGGYEQYF
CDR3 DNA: TGCGCCAGCAGCCACACAGGGGGGTACGAGCAGTACTTC

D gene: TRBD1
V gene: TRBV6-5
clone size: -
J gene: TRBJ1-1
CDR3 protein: CASSYPRTGLNTEAFF
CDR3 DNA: TGTGCCAGCAGTTACCCCCGGACAGGTTTGAACACTGAAGCTTTCTTT